This T cell receptor (beta chain) appears in the sequencing data of a study of T cells in Graves' hyperthyroidism and ophthalmopathy. Amplification of TCR beta CDR3 regions was performed using RNA transcripts as template. The TCR CDR3 first-round RT-PCR relied on the HTBI primer set. TCRdb redid the calling of the multiplex PCR reads with MiXCR, one entry per CDR3 protein. The table has over 550,000 distinct CDR3 sequences, around 15% seen once. This clonotype appeared many times. What it binds is not known. Patients counted as stable if ophthalmopathy did not develop within 18 months. Under 12 ml fresh peripheral blood yielded the PBMCs. Overall study findings and caveats: Median prediction lead before ophthalmopathy onset was 5 to 7 months with the model. Peripheral blood also featured most of the thyroid clonotypes expanded above 0.001.

The CDR3 is made up of 16 amino acids. In germline, CDR1 is MNHEY, CDR2 SVGAGI. Trimming shortened V by 2 bases and J by 1 base, and 13 bases separated the two germline ends. What was sequenced was blood. This chain connects TRBV6-5 to TRBJ2-3; tentatively, D is TRBD2 (6 bases). The sequence was collected from a woman between 18 and 30 years old with Graves' hyperthyroidism. The CDR3 region has the DNA TGTGCCAGCAGTTACCTGAATAGCGGAGGCACAGATACGCAGTATTTT. It codes for CASSYLNSGGTDTQYF.